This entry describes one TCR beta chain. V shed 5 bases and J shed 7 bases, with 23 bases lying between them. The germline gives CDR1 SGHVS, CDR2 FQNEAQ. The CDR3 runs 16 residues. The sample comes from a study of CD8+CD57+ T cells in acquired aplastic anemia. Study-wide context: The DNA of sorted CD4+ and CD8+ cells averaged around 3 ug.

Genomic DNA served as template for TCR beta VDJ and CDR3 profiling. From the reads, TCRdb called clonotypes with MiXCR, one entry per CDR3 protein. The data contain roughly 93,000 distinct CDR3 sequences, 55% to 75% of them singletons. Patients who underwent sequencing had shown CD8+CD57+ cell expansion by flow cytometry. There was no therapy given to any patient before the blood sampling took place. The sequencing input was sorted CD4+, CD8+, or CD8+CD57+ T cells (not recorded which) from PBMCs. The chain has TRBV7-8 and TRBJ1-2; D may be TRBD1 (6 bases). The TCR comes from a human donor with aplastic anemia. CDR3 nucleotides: TGTGCCAGCAGCCCACAAAGCCCTACGGGGGCAGGTGGCTACACCTTC. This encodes CASSPQSPTGAGGYTF.